This T cell receptor beta chain was sequenced in a study of patients and donors after allogeneic stem cell transplantation. Germline V CDR1 and CDR2: LGHDT, YNNKEL (reference sequence). V lost 4 bases to trimming and J lost 6 bases; unmatched junction nucleotides: 5. The CDR3 runs to 14 residues. There are a few counts of this clonotype. TCRdb reanalysed the RT-PCR reads using MiXCR and keeps one entry per CDR3 protein. Among 200,000 to 250,000 distinct CDR3 sequences listed, 11% to 15% were seen once. The chain couples TRBV3-1 to TRBJ1-2; 10 nucleotides match TRBD1. The sequence was collected from a human donor who was either an allogeneic HSCT recipient or a stem cell or donor lymphocyte infusion donor (not recorded which). It is not recorded whose cells these are; they may come from a transplant donor. Sequencing was done on a sample of blood, either unsorted or a sorted T cell fraction (not recorded which). The CDR3 spells CASSRDRGSDGYTF. The CDR3 coding sequence is TGTGCCAGCAGCCGGGACAGGGGTAGCGATGGCTACACCTTC.